The sequence of this TCR beta chain was determined in a study of tumor-infiltrating lymphocytes in primary liver carcinoma. Co-extracted RNA and DNA came from around 18-30 mg of unsorted bulk tissue. Five discrete regions of every tumor underwent sampling. Trimming took off 0 bases at V and 8 bases at J, with 10 bases between the two ends. Germline V gene sequence: CDR1 SGHAT, CDR2 FQNNGV. CDR3 length: 14 residues. The researchers produced TCR beta cDNA from 450 to 600 ng total RNA with a constant-region primer. Amplification in three nested multiplex PCR rounds with slightly modified ARM-PCR gave rise to TCR beta libraries. Researchers ran the first two PCR rounds for roughly 10 cycles each with TRBV1-TRBV30 forward primers and a C-beta reverse primer. TCRdb reprocessed the multiplex PCR reads with MiXCR, giving one entry per CDR3 protein. The sample contains around 21,000 distinct CDR3 sequences, roughly 70% of which appear only once.

Findings and limits, study-wide: The study found only about 7-25% of top clones in all five tumor regions. Relative to blood, tumors carried a significantly larger fraction of the repertoire in their top 250 clones (p = 0.039). Tumor-adjacent and tumor-blood pairs shared a smaller degree of overlap than tumor region pairs.

This clonotype was counted ten times or more. Its antigen is unidentified. The gene calls are TRBV11-2 and TRBJ1-4; TRBD1 might be the D (6 bases). Input material: liver tumor tissue from sampling region 1. Subset noted: tumor region T1, superior pole. The receptor's source is a middle-aged man with primary liver carcinoma and hepatitis B virus infection. In DNA form, the CDR3 reads TGTGCCAGCAGCTTAGAGGTTGGGGGCGAAAAACTGTTTTTT. Translated: CASSLEVGGEKLFF.